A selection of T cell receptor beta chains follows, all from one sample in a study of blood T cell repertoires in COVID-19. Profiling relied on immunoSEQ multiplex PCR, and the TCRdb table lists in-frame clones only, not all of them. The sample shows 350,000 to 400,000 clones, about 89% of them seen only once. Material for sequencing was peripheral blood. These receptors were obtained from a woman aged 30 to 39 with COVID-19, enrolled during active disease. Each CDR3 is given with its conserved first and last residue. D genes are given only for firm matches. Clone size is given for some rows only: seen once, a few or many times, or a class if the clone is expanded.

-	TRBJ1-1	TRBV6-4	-	TGTGCCAGCAGTCCCGGGATGAACACTGAAGCTTTCTTT	CASSPGMNTEAFF
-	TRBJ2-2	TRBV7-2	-	TGTGCCAGCAGCGGACAGAACACCGGGGAGCTGTTTTTT	CASSGQNTGELFF
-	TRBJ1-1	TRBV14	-	TGTGCCAGCAGCGTAACACGGGGGGGCACTGAAGCTTTCTTT	CASSVTRGGTEAFF
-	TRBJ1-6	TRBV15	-	TGTGCCACTAACAAAGACGGGAGCTCCTATAATTCACCCCTCCACTTT	CATNKDGSSYNSPLHF
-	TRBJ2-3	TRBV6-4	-	TGTGCCAGCAGTGACAGGGAGACAGATACGCAGTATTTT	CASSDRETDTQYF
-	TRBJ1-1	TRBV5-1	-	TGCGCCAGCAGCTTGGGGGGCAGTAGAGGGAACACTGAAGCTTTCTTT	CASSLGGSRGNTEAFF
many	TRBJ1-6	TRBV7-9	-	TGTGCCAGCAGCTTAGCCCGGGAGAGTTCACCCCTCCACTTT	CASSLARESSPLHF
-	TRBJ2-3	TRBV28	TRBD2	TGTGCCAGCAGTTTACCGGGACTAGCGGCATACACAGATACGCAGTATTTT	CASSLPGLAAYTDTQYF
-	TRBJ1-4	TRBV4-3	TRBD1	TGCGCCAGCAGCCAGGCTGGGACAGGCTCTAATGAAAAACTGTTTTTT	CASSQAGTGSNEKLFF
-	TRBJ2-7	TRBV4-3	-	TGCGCCAGCAGCCTCGGGGTCGATGACTACGAGCAGTACTTC	CASSLGVDDYEQYF
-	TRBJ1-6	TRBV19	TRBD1	TGTGCCAGTAGCTTGGGACAGGGGGATTCACCCCTCCACTTT	CASSLGQGDSPLHF
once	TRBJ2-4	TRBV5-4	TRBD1	TGTGCCAGCAGCTTTACTCCGGGACAGCCCCAAAACATTCAGTACTTC	CASSFTPGQPQNIQYF
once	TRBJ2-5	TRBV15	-	TGTGCCACCAGCAGAGGGGCAGAACAAGAGACCCAGTACTTC	CATSRGAEQETQYF
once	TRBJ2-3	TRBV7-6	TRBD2	TGTGCCAGCAGCTCCCTCATAGCGGGCCACACAGATACGCAGTATTTT	CASSSLIAGHTDTQYF
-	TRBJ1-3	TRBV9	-	TGTGCCAGCAGCGTCTATGGCTCTGGAAACACCATATATTTT	CASSVYGSGNTIYF
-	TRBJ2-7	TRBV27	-	TGTGCCAGCAGTTGGGCTTGGTCCTACGAGCAGTACTTC	CASSWAWSYEQYF
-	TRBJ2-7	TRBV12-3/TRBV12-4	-	TGTGCCAGCAGGACAACAGGGAACGAGCAGTACTTC	CASRTTGNEQYF
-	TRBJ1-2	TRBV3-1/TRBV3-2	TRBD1	TGTGCCAGCAGTCGGACAGGCCCTTACTATGGCTACACCTTC	CASSRTGPYYGYTF
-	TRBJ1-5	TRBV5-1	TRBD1	TGCGCCAGCAGCCCGGGGTACAGGGGCAGCAATCAGCCCCAGCATTTT	CASSPGYRGSNQPQHF
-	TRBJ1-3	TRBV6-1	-	TGTGCCAGCAGTGAAGCTCGAACAGACTCTGGAAACACCATATATTTT	CASSEARTDSGNTIYF
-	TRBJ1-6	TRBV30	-	TGTGCCCCGACGCGGAAAAATTCACCCCTCCACTTT	CAPTRKNSPLHF
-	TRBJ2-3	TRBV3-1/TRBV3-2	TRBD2	TGTGCCAGCAGCCCCTTAGCGGGGAGCACAGATACGCAGTATTTT	CASSPLAGSTDTQYF
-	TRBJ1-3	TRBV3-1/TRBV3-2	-	TGTGCCAGCACCCCTCGGGGGGCGAGGGACTCTGGAAACACCATATATTTT	CASTPRGARDSGNTIYF
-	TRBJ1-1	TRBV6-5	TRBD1	TGTGCCAGCACCAAGACAGGGGTCACTGAAGCTTTCTTT	CASTKTGVTEAFF
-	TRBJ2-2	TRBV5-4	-	TGTGCCAGCAGCTCCTCCCAGGTACCCGGGGCCGGGGAGCTGTTTTTT	CASSSSQVPGAGELFF
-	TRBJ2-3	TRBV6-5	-	TGTGCCAGCAGTTATCATTTTCCAGATACGCAGTATTTT	CASSYHFPDTQYF
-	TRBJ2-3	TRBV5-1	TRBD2	TGCGCCAGCAGCTTTCTTGGCGGGGGGGCCCCAGATACGCAGTATTTT	CASSFLGGGAPDTQYF
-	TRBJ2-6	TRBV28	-	TGTGCCAGCACCCACAGGGTACCTGGGGCCAACGTCCTGACTTTC	CASTHRVPGANVLTF
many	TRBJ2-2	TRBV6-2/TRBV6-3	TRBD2	TGTGCCAGCCGTTCTGTCGGGGGGTCCGGGGAGCTGTTTTTT	CASRSVGGSGELFF
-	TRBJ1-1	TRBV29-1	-	TGCAGCGTTGGCGGGGGATTGAAGACTGAAGCTTTCTTT	CSVGGGLKTEAFF
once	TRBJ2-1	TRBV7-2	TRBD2	TGTGCCAGCAGCTTACATCTAGCGGGGAATGAGCAGTTCTTC	CASSLHLAGNEQFF
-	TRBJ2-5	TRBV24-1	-	TGTGCCACCAGTGGCGGGCACCCCGGGGAGACCCAGTACTTC	CATSGGHPGETQYF
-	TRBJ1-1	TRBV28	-	TGTGCCAGCTTTGACCCAGGGCGGACTGAAGCTTTCTTT	CASFDPGRTEAFF
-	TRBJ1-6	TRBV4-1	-	TGCGCCAGCAGCCAAGATGGGCAGTTAAATTCACCCCTCCACTTT	CASSQDGQLNSPLHF
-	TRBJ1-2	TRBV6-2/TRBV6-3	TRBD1	TGTGCCAGCAGTGAGCTCGGGACAGGGAACTATGGCTACACCTTC	CASSELGTGNYGYTF
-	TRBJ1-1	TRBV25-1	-	TGTGCCAGCAGTGAATACGGGACACGGCGTGCCGTTTGCTTCTTT	CASSEYGTRRAVCFF
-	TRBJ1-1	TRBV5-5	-	TGTGCCAGCACTACAGGGACAAACACTGAAGCTTTCTTT	CASTTGTNTEAFF
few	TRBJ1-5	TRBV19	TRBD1	TGTGCCAGTAGTAGCGGACAGGGGGCAAGCAATCAGCCCCAGCATTTT	CASSSGQGASNQPQHF
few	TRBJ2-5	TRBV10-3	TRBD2	TGTGCCATCAGTGAGTCTTTAGCGGGGTCACAAGAGACCCAGTACTTC	CAISESLAGSQETQYF
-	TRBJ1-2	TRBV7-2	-	TGTGCCAGCAGCTTAGAACCCGCCGTAGCTGGCTACACCTTC	CASSLEPAVAGYTF
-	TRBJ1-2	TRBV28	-	TGTGCCAGCAGTTGGGTTCAGGGGCCGCCCAACTATGGCTACACCTTC	CASSWVQGPPNYGYTF
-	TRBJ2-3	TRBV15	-	TGTGCCACCAGCAGAGCAACCACAGGGCCAGATACGCAGTATTTT	CATSRATTGPDTQYF
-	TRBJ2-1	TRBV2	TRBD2	TGTGCCAGCAGTGAATGGCTAGCGGGAGGGCGTGAGCAGTTCTTC	CASSEWLAGGREQFF
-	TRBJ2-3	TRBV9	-	TGTGCCAGCAGCGCCTTCTCCACGGCAGATACGCAGTATTTT	CASSAFSTADTQYF
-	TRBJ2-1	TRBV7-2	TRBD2	TGTGCCAGCAGCCCGACTAGCGCGAACAATGAGCAGTTCTTC	CASSPTSANNEQFF
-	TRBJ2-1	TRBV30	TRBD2	TGTGCCTGGAGTGTATCGCTAGCGGGAGAGCAGTTCTTC	CAWSVSLAGEQFF